The entry that follows covers one T cell receptor beta chain sequence. The sample originates from a study of cytomegalovirus exposure and HLA in healthy donors. The primer mix had 60 Vbeta and 13 Jbeta primers. Sequenced by immunoSEQ multiplex PCR; TCRdb stores in-frame clones only, minus some. The data show fewer than 150,000 clones, with roughly 80% seen just once and roughly 4.6% held by the top ten. The CDR3 loop spans 15 amino acids. In germline, CDR1 is MDHEN, CDR2 SYDVKM. With V trimmed by 6 bases and J by 1 base, 8 bases remained unmatched. The chain joins TRBV28 to TRBJ1-1, with TRBD1 matching over 7 bases. This sequence was found in a woman aged 50 to 65 in good health and CMV-seronegative. Sequencing input: PBMCs. The DNA of the CDR3 is TGTGCCAGCAGGGGGGGACAGTCTTCGAACACTGAAGCTTTCTTT. Amino acids: CASRGGQSSNTEAFF.